This TCR beta chain emerged from a study of Ad26.COV2.S vaccination and SARS-CoV-2 variants. Germline V gives CDR1 ENHRY, CDR2 SYGVKD. V shed 3 bases and J shed 3 bases, with 11 bases lying between them. This CDR3 has 15 residues. Noted treatment: some 20 received Ad26.COV2.S at low or high dose, single or two shots; roughly 5 received placebo; per-sample allocation not given. Sampling occurred on day 63 after the first vaccine or placebo injection. Libraries were prepared by immunoSEQ multiplex PCR; TCRdb keeps only in-frame clonotypes and omits some of them. The table records roughly 380,000 clones, roughly 90% of them present only once.

The sequencing used peripheral blood, collected in a trial of Ad26.COV2.S vaccine versus placebo. The chain recombines TRBV10-3 with TRBJ1-4; a weak D match, TRBD1 (6 bases). This sequence originates from a person aged 18-65 years who received the Ad26.COV2.S COVID-19 vaccine or a placebo. The CDR3 sequence is CAISDSTGANEKLFF. The DNA for the CDR3 is TGTGCCATCAGTGACTCGACAGGTGCTAATGAAAAACTGTTTTTT.